This T cell receptor (beta chain) was recovered during a study of human T cells and chemical hapten exposure. The wider study: Variability of per-sample TCR yields stemmed mainly from small differences in pooled library volume. Points from the study as a whole: Expanded TCRs produced significantly more large CDR3 similarity clusters than controls did.

Indicated time point: pre-sensitization, week 0. The treatment here: therapeutic diphenylcyclopropenone sensitization with weekly scalp DPC. Blood draws came first, before each patch test. The germline CDR1 and CDR2 sequences are MNHEY and SVGAGI. V dropped 7 bases and J dropped 4; count of bases not matched to a gene: 11. This CDR3 has 16 amino acids. In the case of this clonotype: Its antigen is undetermined.

TCRdb reprocessed the RACE reads with MiXCR, giving one entry per CDR3 protein. Counted here are roughly 100,000 distinct CDR3 sequences, 8% to 10% occurring once; the ten biggest clones make up around 3.6%. The J gene is TRBJ1-2, the V gene TRBV6-5, with 11 positions matching TRBD1. Sequencing was performed on whole blood, taken in connection with sensitization to the hapten diphenylcyclopropenone (DPC). This sequence was found in a woman between 35 and 50 years old with alopecia areata. Some clones in this sample may be carry-over from other donors' samples. The CDR3 spells CASTGGTGGFLYGYTF. The CDR3 DNA reads TGTGCCAGCACCGGGGGGACAGGGGGTTTCCTCTATGGCTACACCTTC.